The next 8 T cell receptor beta chains were all read from a single sample in a study of beta chain features in type 1 diabetes. The sequenced template was cDNA made from the entire isolated RNA. Sequencing used immunoSEQ multiplex PCR; TCRdb keeps in-frame clones, though not all of them. Among 110,000 to 150,000 clones listed, 6.9% were seen once. The sequenced material came from central memory CD4+ T cells from blood. The receptors here all came from a woman aged 25 to 39 in good health.

The chain combines TRBV19 with TRBJ2-3; 7 nucleotides align to TRBD2. Germline assignment: CDR1 LNHDA and CDR2 SQIVND (reference sequence). Trimming cost V 3 bases and J 4 bases; bases outside gene matches: 7. The CDR3 extends over 15 amino acids. The DNA of the CDR3 is TGTGCCAGTAGTATTGAGGGAGGGCCCCCAGATACGCAGTATTTT. Translating it yields CASSIEGGPPDTQYF.

This clone has more than one count but fewer than ten. The chain uses TRBV19 and TRBJ2-7, with 10 bases matching TRBD2. J gave up 3 bases and V 4 bases, and 6 bases lay outside the gene matches. The CDR3 has 15 amino acids. Germline V lookup: CDR1 LNHDA, CDR2 SQIVND (reference sequence). The CDR3 bases are TGTGCCAGTAGTAAATGGACTAGCGGAGTCTACGAGCAGTACTTC. Translated, it gives CASSKWTSGVYEQYF.

This chain connects TRBV4-3 to TRBJ2-3; 7 bases line up with TRBD2. With V trimmed by 1 base and J by 1 base, 5 bases remained unmatched. CDR3 length equals 16 residues. Germline CDR1 LGHNA, CDR2 YSLEER. DNA of the CDR3: TGCGCCAGCAGCCAAGTGACGGGAGGTGGCACAGATACGCAGTATTTT. Translated: CASSQVTGGGTDTQYF.

This clone was seen only a few times. The chain employs TRBV19 and TRBJ1-2; D is perhaps TRBD1 (6 bases). Germline-derived CDR1 and CDR2 are LNHDA and SQIVND (reference sequence). The V end lost 6 bases, the J end lost 4 bases, and 12 bases lay between the germline ends. The CDR3 contains 13 residues. CDR3 DNA: TGTGCCAGTAGGCACAGGGAAAGCTATGGCTACACCTTC. Protein sequence: CASRHRESYGYTF.

The chain joins TRBV9 to TRBJ1-2; 7 bases match TRBD1. This CDR3 is built from 16 residues. Germline V lookup: CDR1 SGDLS, CDR2 YYNGEE. V trimming: 3 bases; J trimming: 1 base; junction bases outside the gene matches: 9. CDR3 DNA sequence: TGTGCCAGCAGCGCCCGGGACAGAGGTTATAACTATGGCTACACCTTC. Translation gives CASSARDRGYNYGYTF.

This clone has more than one count but fewer than ten. This chain uses TRBV29-1 with TRBJ2-4; D is possibly TRBD2 (6 bases). CDR1 is SQVTM and CDR2 is ANQGSEA in the germline V gene. V was clipped by 7 bases and J by 6 bases, with 13 bases between them. This CDR3 comprises 12 residues. CDR3 region: CSASGTSNIQYF. The CDR3 DNA follows: TGCAGCGCATCCGGGACTTCAAACATTCAGTACTTC.

This clone was seen a few times. The V gene is TRBV9, the J gene TRBJ1-1; D not certain. Germline lookup yields CDR1 SGDLS and CDR2 YYNGEE. V was trimmed by 2 bases and J by 0 bases, leaving 17 bases between them. This CDR3 comprises 17 residues. The CDR3 region has the DNA TGTGCCAGCAGCGTCATCCCTCAGCTGGGCTTGAACACTGAAGCTTTCTTT. It is translated as CASSVIPQLGLNTEAFF.

The CDR3 coding sequence is TGTGCCTGGAGTCCCCCCTCGGCGGGACTCACAGATACGCAGTATTTT. This translates into CAWSPPSAGLTDTQYF. The chain uses TRBV30 and TRBJ2-3, with D possibly TRBD2 on 6 matching bases. CDR1 GTSNPN and CDR2 SVGIG come from the germline V gene (reference sequence). V gave up 2 bases and J gave up 2 bases, with 17 bases separating them. The CDR3 totals 16 residues.